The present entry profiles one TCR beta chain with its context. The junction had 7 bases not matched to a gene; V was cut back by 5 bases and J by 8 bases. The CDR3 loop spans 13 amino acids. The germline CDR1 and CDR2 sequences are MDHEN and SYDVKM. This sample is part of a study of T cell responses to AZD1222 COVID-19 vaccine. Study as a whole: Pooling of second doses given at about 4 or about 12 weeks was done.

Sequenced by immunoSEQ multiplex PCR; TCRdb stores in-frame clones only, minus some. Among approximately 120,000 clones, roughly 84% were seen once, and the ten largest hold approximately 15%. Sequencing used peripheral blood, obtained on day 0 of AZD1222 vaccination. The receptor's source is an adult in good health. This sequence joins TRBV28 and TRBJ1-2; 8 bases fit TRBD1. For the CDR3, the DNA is TGTGCCAGCAGTCCCGACAGGACAGGGGGCTACACCTTC. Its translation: CASSPDRTGGYTF.